This entry is about one TCR beta chain. The source of the sample is a study of blood T cell repertoires in COVID-19. Generated by immunoSEQ multiplex PCR, the TCRdb table keeps only in-frame clones and is missing some. The sample yields fewer than 90,000 clones, 88% seen once. This CDR3 has 15 residues. CDR1 is SNHLY and CDR2 is FYNNEI in the germline V gene. Germline trimming cut 6 bases from V and 8 bases from J; bases unmatched to any gene: 12. The chain has TRBV2 and TRBJ1-4; 7 positions agree with TRBD1. The sequence came from a man in his sixties or seventies with acute or convalescent COVID-19. Sequencing input: peripheral blood. The CDR3 DNA reads TGTGCCAGCAGCAGCCAGGGGGAGAGAAGAGAAAAACTGTTTTTT. Its translation: CASSSQGERREKLFF.